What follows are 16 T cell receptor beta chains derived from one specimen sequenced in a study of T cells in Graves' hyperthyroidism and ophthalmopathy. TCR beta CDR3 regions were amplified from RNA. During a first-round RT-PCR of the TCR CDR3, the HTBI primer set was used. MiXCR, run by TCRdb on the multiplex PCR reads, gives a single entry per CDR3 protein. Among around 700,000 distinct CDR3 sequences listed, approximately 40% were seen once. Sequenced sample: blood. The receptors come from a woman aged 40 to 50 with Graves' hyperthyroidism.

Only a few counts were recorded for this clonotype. DNA for the CDR3: TGTGCCAGCAGCTTAGGCTCGCTCCGGGACAGGGTATTCGGCTACACCTTC. Protein product: CASSLGSLRDRVFGYTF. The chain recombines TRBV13 with TRBJ1-2, with 9 positions matching TRBD1. J lost 8 bases, V lost 0 bases, and 13 bases had no gene match. CDR3 size: 17 residues. The germline V gene encodes CDR1 PRHDT and CDR2 FYEKMQ (reference sequence).

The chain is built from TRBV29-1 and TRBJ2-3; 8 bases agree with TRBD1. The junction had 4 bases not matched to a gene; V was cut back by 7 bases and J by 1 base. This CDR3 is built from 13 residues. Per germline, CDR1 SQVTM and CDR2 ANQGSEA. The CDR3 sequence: CSAKTGGTDTQYF. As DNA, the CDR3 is TGCAGCGCCAAGACAGGGGGCACAGATACGCAGTATTTT.

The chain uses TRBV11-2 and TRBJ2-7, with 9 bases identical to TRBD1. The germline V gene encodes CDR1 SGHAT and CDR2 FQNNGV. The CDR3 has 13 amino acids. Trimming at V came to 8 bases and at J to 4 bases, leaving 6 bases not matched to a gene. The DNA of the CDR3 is TGTGCCAGCGGCGATGGGACAGGGTACGAGCAGTACTTC. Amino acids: CASGDGTGYEQYF. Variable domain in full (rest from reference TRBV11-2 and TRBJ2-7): EAGVAQSPRYKIIEKRQSVAFWCNPISGHATLYWYQQILGQGPKLLIQFQNNGVVDDSQLPKDRFSAERLKGVDSTLKIQPAKLEDSAVYLCASGDGTGYEQYFGPGTRLTVT.

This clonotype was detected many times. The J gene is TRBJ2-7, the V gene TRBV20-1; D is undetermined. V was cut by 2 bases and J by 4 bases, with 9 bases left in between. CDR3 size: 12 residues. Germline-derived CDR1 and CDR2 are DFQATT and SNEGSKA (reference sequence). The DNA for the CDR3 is TGCAGTGCTAGAAGATTTGGGTACGAGCAGTACTTC. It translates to CSARRFGYEQYF.

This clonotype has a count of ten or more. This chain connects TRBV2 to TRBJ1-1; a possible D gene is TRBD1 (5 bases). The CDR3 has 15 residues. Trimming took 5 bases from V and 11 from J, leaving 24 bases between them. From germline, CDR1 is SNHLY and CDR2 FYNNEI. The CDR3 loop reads CASSKNSPRDVEAFF. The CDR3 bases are TGTGCCAGCAGTAAAAATTCCCCCAGGGACGTAGAGGCTTTCTTT.

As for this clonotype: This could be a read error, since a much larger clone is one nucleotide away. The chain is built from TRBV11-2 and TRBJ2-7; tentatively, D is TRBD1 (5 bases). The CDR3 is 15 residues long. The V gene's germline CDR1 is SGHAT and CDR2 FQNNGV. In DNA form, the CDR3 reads TGTGCCAGCAGCTTATGGCAGGGCCCTCCCTACGAGCACTACTTC. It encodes CASSLWQGPPYEHYF.

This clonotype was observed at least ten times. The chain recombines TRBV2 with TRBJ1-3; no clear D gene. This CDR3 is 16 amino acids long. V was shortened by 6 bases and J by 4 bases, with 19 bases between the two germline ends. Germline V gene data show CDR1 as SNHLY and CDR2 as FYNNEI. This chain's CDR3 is CASRRTTQATGNTIYF. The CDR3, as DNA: TGTGCCAGCAGACGGACGACCCAGGCAACGGGAAACACCATATATTTT.

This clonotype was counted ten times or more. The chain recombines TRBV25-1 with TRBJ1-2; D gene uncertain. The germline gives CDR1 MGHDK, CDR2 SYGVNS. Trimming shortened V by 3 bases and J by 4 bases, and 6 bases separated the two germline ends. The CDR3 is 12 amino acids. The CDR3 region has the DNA TGTGCCAGCAGTGATTGGGGCTATGGCTACACCTTC. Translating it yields CASSDWGYGYTF.

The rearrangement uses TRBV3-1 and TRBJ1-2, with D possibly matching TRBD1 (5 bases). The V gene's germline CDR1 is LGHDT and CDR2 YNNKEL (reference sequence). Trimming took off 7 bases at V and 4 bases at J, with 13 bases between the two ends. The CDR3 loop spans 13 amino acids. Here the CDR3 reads CASTNVGTYGYTF. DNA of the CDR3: TGTGCCAGCACCAACGTCGGGACCTATGGCTACACCTTC.

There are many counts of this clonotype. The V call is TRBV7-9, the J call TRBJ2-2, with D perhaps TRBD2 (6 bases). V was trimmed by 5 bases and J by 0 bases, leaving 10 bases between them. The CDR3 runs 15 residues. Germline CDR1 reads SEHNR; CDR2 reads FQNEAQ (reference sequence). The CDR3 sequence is CASSRAGPNTGELFF. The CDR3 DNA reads TGTGCCAGCAGCCGGGCGGGGCCGAACACCGGGGAGCTGTTTTTT. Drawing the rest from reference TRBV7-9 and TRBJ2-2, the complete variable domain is DTGVSQNPRHKITKRGQNVTFRCDPISEHNRLYWYRQTLGQGPEFLTYFQNEAQLEKSRLLSDRFSAERPKGSFSTLEIQRTEQGDSAMYLCASSRAGPNTGELFFGEGSRLTVL.

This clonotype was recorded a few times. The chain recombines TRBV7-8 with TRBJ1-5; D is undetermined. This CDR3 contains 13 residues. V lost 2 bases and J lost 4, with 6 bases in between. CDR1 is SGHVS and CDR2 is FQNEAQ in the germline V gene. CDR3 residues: CASSLKRNQPQHF. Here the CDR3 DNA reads TGTGCCAGCAGCTTAAAAAGAAATCAGCCCCAGCATTTT.

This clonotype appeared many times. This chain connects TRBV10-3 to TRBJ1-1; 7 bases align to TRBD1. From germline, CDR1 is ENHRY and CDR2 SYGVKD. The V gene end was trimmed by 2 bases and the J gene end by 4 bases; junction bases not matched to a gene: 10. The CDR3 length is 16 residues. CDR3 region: CAISETEGGEFTEAFF. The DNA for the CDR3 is TGTGCCATCAGTGAGACGGAAGGGGGCGAGTTCACTGAAGCTTTCTTT.

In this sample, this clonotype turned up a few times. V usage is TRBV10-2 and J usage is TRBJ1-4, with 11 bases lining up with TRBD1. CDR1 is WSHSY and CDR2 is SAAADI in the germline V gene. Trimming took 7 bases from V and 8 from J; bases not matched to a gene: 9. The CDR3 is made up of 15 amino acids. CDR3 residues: CASMKGGQGGEKLFF. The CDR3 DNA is TGCGCCAGCATGAAGGGGGGACAGGGGGGCGAAAAACTGTTTTTT.

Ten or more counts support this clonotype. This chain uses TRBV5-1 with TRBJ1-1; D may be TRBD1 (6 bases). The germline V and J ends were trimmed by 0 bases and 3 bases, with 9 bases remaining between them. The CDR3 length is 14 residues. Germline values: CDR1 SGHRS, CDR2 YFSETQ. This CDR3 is CASSLDRADTEAFF. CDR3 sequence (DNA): TGCGCCAGCAGCTTGGACAGGGCGGACACTGAAGCTTTCTTT.

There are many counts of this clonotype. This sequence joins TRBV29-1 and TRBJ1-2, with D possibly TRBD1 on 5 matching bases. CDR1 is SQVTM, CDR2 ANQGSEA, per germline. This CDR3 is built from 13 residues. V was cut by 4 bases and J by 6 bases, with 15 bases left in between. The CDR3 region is CSVGREELDGYTF. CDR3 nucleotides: TGCAGCGTTGGCAGGGAGGAACTTGATGGCTACACCTTC.

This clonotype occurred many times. The CDR3, as DNA: TGCAGTACCCCCGGAGCCGAAGAGACCCAGTACTTC. This codes for CSTPGAEETQYF. This chain joins TRBV20-1 and TRBJ2-5; D uncertain. Trimming removed 8 bases at V and 3 bases at J, with 13 bases between. The CDR3 has 12 amino acids. Germline assignment: CDR1 DFQATT and CDR2 SNEGSKA (reference sequence).